The clone carrying this T cell receptor beta chain has at least ten counts. This specimen comes from a study of T cells in Graves' hyperthyroidism and ophthalmopathy. It was RNA transcripts that yielded the amplified TCR beta CDR3 regions. Using the HTBI primer set, a first-round RT-PCR was run on the TCR CDR3. TCRdb re-called the multiplex PCR reads through MiXCR, storing one row per CDR3 protein. The profile shows hundreds of thousands of distinct CDR3 sequences, roughly 14% of them singletons. Uncontrolled infection, other autoimmune disease, pregnancy or lactation led to exclusion. Sequenced sample: blood. This TCR came from a middle-aged woman with Graves' ophthalmopathy.

CDR3 DNA: TGTGCCAGCAGTTACTCAAGGGCGTCCTCCTACGAGCAGTACTTC. Its translation is CASSYSRASSYEQYF. This rearrangement joins TRBV6-5 to TRBJ2-7; no clear D. The CDR3 is 15 amino acids. V was shortened by 0 bases and J by 0 bases, with 9 bases between the two germline ends. Germline loops: CDR1 MNHEY, CDR2 SVGAGI.